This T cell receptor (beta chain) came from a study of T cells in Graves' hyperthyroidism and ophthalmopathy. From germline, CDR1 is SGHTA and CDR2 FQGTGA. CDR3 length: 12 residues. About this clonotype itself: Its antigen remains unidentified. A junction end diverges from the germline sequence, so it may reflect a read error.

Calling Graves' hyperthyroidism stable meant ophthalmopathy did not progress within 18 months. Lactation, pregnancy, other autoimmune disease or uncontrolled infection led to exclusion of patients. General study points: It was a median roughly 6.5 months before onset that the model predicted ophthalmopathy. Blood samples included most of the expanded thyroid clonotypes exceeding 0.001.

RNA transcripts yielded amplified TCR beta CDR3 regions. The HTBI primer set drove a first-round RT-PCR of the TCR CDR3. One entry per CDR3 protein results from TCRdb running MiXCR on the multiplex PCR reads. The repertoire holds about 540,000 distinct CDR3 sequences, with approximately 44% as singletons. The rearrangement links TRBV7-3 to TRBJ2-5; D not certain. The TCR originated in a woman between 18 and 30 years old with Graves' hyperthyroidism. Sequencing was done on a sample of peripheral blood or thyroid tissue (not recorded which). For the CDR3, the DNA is TGTTCCAGCAGCGAATACAAGGAGACCCAGTACTTC. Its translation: CSSSEYKETQYF.